Given below is one T cell receptor (beta chain) in context. TCRdb's table, derived via immunoSEQ multiplex PCR, lists solely in-frame clones and lacks some. The sample yields about 79,000 clones, approximately 93% seen once. This record comes from a study of control samples from healthy donors and cancer patients. Looked up from germline, CDR1 is MDHEN and CDR2 is SYDVKM. V dropped 2 bases and J dropped 1 base, with 19 bases sitting between them. There are 18 residues in the CDR3. Sequencing used PBMCs. The V gene is TRBV28, the J gene TRBJ2-3; D might be TRBD2 (6 bases). The TCR sequence derives from a woman aged 40 to 50 with lung cancer. CDR3 DNA sequence: TGTGCCAGCAGTTTAGCGGGACTCAAAAAACCTGGCACAGATACGCAGTATTTT. This codes for CASSLAGLKKPGTDTQYF.